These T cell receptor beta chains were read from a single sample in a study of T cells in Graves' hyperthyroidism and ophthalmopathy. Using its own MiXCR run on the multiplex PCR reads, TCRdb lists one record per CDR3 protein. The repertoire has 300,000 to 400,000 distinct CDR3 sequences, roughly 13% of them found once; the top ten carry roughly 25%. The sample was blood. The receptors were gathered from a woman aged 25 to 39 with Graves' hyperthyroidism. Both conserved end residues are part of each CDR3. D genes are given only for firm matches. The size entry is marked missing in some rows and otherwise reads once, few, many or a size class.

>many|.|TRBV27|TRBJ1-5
TGTGCCAGCAGTCCATATAGCAATCAGCCCCAGCATTTT
CASSPYSNQPQHF
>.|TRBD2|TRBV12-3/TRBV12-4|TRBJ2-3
TGTGCCAGCAGTTTACTAGCGGGGGACACAGATACGCAGTATTTT
CASSLLAGDTDTQYF
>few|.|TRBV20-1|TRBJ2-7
TGCAGTGCTAACCAGGGGAGCTACGAGCAGTACTTC
CSANQGSYEQYF
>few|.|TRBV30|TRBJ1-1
TGTGCCGGAAACCGGGACACCAACACTGAAGCTTTCTTT
CAGNRDTNTEAFF
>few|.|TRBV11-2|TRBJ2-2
TGTGCCAGCAGCTCAGGGACCCCGTGGGAGCTGTTTTTT
CASSSGTPWELFF
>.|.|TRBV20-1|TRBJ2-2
TGCAGTGCTAGGGACACCAACACCGGGGAGCTGTTTTTT
CSARDTNTGELFF
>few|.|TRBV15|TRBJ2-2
TGTGCCACCAGCAGAGGTCCAATGGACGGGGAGCTGTTTTTT
CATSRGPMDGELFF
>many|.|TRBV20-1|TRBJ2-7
TGCAGTGCCGCAAGGGGGGCTAGCGGCTCCTACGAGCAGTACTTC
CSAARGASGSYEQYF
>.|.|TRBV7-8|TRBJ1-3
TGTGCCAGCAGCCTGACAGCCAGCTCTGGAAACACCATATATTTT
CASSLTASSGNTIYF
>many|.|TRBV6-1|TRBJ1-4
TGTGCCAGCAGGGAGACCCCGCAGGGAAAACTGTTTTTT
CASRETPQGKLFF
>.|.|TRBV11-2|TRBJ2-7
TGTGCCAGCAGCTTAGGCGACAGGTTAGGGTCCTACGAGCAGTACTTC
CASSLGDRLGSYEQYF
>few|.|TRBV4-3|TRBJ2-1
TGCGCCAGCAGCCAAGTAGGGACCCTTGCCAGCCTGGTAGGCAATGAGCAGTTCTTC
CASSQVGTLASLVGNEQFF
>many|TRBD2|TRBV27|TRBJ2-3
TGTGCCAGCAGTTTCCTTAGCGGGAGCATTAGAGATACGCAGTATTTT
CASSFLSGSIRDTQYF
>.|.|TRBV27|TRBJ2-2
TGTGCCAGCAGCACTGGGGGTTCGGGATGGGGCACCGGGGAGCTGTTTTTT
CASSTGGSGWGTGELFF
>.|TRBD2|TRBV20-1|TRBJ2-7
TGCAGTGCTAGTCATCTGGCCGGCCCACTAGCGGGGGGCTACGAGCAGTACTTC
CSASHLAGPLAGGYEQYF
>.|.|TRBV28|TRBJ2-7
TGTGCCAGCAGCCAAGTGGGGTCTGCCTCCTACGAGCAGTACTTC
CASSQVGSASYEQYF
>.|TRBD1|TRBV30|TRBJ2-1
TGTGCCTGGAGCCCCGGACAGGGATCGTACAATGAGCAGTTCTTC
CAWSPGQGSYNEQFF
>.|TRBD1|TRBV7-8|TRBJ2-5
TGTGCCAGCAGCTCGGGACAGGGGTCAGAGACCCAGTACTTC
CASSSGQGSETQYF
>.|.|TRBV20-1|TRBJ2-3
TGCAGTGCTAGAGGAGTCGGGGCGTTTACGCAGTATTTT
CSARGVGAFTQYF
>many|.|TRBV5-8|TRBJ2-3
TGTGCCAGCAGCATAGCAGGGGCAGATACGCAGTATTTT
CASSIAGADTQYF
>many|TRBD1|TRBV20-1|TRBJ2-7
TGCAGTGCCCGCCCGGGGCAGGGGGCTTTAGGCTACGAGCAGTACTTC
CSARPGQGALGYEQYF
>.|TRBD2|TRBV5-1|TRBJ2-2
TGCGCCAGCAGCTTGTCGCCGGGAGGAAGCACCGGGGAGCTGTTTTTT
CASSLSPGGSTGELFF
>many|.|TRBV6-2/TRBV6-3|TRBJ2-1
TGTGCCAGCAGTTACGACCCGGGGAACTACAATGAGCAGTTCTTC
CASSYDPGNYNEQFF
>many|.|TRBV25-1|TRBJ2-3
TGTGCCACCAAGGTTAGCACAGATACGCAGTATTTT
CATKVSTDTQYF
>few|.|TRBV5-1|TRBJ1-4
TGCGCCAGCAGGCTCACAGGAACAACTAATGAAAACCTGTTTTTT
CASRLTGTTNENLFF
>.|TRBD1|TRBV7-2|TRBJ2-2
TGTGCCAGCAGCTCACGGACAGGGGGCGTAATTTCTCCCACCGGGGAGCTGTTTTTT
CASSSRTGGVISPTGELFF
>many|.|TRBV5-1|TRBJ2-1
TGCGCCAGCAGCTTGTCGGGGGTCTACAATGAGCAGTTCTTC
CASSLSGVYNEQFF
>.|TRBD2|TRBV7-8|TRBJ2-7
TGTGCCAGCAAACTTAGCGGGAAAAGCTCCTACGAGCAGTACTTC
CASKLSGKSSYEQYF
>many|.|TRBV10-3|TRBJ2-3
TGTGCCATCAGTGAGCCTTACAGGGAGAGGGCAGATACGCAGTATTTT
CAISEPYRERADTQYF
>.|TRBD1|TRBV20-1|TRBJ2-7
TGCAGTGCAGGGGGCTCTAGGGCCTACGAGCAGTACTTC
CSAGGSRAYEQYF